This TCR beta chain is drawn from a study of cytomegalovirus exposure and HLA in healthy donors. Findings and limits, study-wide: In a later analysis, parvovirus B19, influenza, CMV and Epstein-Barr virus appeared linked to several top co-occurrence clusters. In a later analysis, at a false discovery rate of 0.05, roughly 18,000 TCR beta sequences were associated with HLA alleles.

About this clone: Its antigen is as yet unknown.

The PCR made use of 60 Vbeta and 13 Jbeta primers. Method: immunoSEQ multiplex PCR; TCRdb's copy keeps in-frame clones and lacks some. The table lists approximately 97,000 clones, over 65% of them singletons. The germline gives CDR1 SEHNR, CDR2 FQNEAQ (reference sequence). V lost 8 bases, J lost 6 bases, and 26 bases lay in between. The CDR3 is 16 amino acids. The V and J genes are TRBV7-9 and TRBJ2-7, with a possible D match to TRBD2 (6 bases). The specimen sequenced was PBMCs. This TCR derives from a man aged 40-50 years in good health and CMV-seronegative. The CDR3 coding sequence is TGTGCCAGCGCTCTAGGAGGGCCCGGGGCCGGGTCCGAGCAGTACTTC. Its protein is CASALGGPGAGSEQYF.